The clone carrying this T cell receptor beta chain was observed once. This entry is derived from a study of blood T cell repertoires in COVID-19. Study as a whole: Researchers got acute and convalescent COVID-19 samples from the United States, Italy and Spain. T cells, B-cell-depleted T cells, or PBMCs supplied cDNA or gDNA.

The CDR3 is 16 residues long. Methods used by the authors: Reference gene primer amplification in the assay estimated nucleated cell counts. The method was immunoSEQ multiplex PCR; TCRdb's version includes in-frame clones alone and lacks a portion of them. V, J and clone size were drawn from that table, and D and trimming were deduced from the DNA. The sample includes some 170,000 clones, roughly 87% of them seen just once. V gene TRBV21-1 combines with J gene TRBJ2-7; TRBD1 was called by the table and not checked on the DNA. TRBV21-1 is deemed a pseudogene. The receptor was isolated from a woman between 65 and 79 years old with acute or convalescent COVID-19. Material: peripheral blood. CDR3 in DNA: TGTGCCAGCAGCAATCGATTTTCCAGGGTTAGTGGCGAGCAGTACTTC. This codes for CASSNRFSRVSGEQYF.